The clone carrying this T cell receptor beta chain was seen a few times. Per germline, CDR1 SGHRS and CDR2 YFSETQ. This CDR3 spans 14 amino acids. Trimming took 0 bases from V and 3 from J, leaving 9 bases between them. This sample is part of a study of a mutant IDH1 vaccine in newly diagnosed glioma. On the study more broadly: A roughly 60% male, approximately 40% female split and a mean age of 40.4 years characterized treated patients. Patients got radiotherapy, temozolomide, or both beforehand, and most got both.

The table came from immunoSEQ multiplex PCR; TCRdb's copy has only in-frame clones and leaves some out. The repertoire consists of some 67,000 clones, with about four fifths occurring once and the leading ten covering 4.6%. Time point reported: baseline, week 1 (first vaccination visit). As for treatment: pre-vaccination baseline after standard-of-care therapy. Diagnosis in the donors showed new WHO grade 3 or 4 astrocytomas that were IDH1-mutant and ATRX-lost. This TCR derives from a woman aged 18-29 years with glioma. Some clones in this sample may be carry-over from other donors' samples. The sequenced sample was peripheral blood mononuclear cells (PBMCs), obtained from a glioma patient treated with radiotherapy, temozolomide or both. This rearrangement joins TRBV5-1 to TRBJ1-1, with D possibly matching TRBD1 (5 bases). The CDR3 loop is CASSLEAGYTEAFF. The DNA of the CDR3 is TGCGCCAGCAGCTTGGAAGCAGGGTACACTGAAGCTTTCTTT.